The entry below describes one TCR beta chain. Its target is unknown. This specimen comes from a study of cytomegalovirus exposure and HLA in healthy donors. Study results and caveats: Apparent HLA restriction characterized most CMV-associated TCR beta chains in a later analysis. TCR beta V segments were, for the most part, productive about 87% or about 30% of the time in an earlier analysis.

Primers included in the PCR were 60 Vbeta and 13 Jbeta primers. The data were produced by immunoSEQ multiplex PCR, yet TCRdb's version contains in-frame clones alone and is incomplete. Of about 160,000 clones detected, about four fifths appear once; the ten largest clones hold roughly 4.7%. This CDR3 has 13 residues. V was clipped by 4 bases and J by 7 bases; unmatched bases: 6. The V gene's germline CDR1 is SGHDN and CDR2 FVKESK. Sequencing used PBMCs. The chain joins TRBV14 to TRBJ1-2, with TRBD1 identical over 7 bases. The source is a man aged 25 to 40 in good health and CMV-seronegative. The CDR3 protein is CASSRTGPSGYTF. CDR3 bases: TGTGCCAGCAGCCGGACAGGCCCATCTGGCTACACCTTC.